These 6 T cell receptor beta chains were all obtained from the same sample, sequenced in a study of patients and donors after allogeneic stem cell transplantation (dated by TCRdb to the early 2020s). Library prep was done by RT-PCR. Data came from a NextSeq 550. Starting from the raw public reads, TCRdb applied fastp trimming at Q25, assembled clones with MiXCR and retained in-frame beta chains. Rows merge per CDR3 protein into single entries with the most common DNA and genes. The table for this sample lists roughly 230,000 distinct CDR3 sequences; roughly 15% of them were counted only once. The biggest ten clones account for around a tenth of the sample. The source material was blood, either unsorted or a sorted T cell fraction (not recorded which). The receptors were gathered from a human donor who was either an allogeneic HSCT recipient or a stem cell or donor lymphocyte infusion donor (not recorded which). It is not recorded whose cells these are; they may come from a transplant donor.

This chain connects TRBV20-1 to TRBJ1-4; D may be TRBD1 (5 bases). Trimming shortened V by 0 bases and J by 6 bases, and 14 bases separated the two germline ends. Germline CDR1 is DFQATT and CDR2 is SNEGSKA (reference sequence). The CDR3 covers 15 residues. In nucleotides, the CDR3 is TGCAGTGCTAGAGATGCGAGGGGCGTGGATGAAAAACTGTTTTTT. Protein: CSARDARGVDEKLFF.

CDR3 sequence (DNA): TGTGCCAGCAGTCCAACCGCCGGGACAAACTCTGGAAACACCATATATTTT. Translated: CASSPTAGTNSGNTIYF. The chain uses TRBV12-3 or TRBV12-4 and TRBJ1-3, with D tentatively TRBD1 (6 bases). V shed 5 bases and J shed 0 bases, with 17 bases lying between them. CDR3 length equals 17 residues.

The rearrangement joins TRBV7-2 to TRBJ2-7; 7 bases line up with TRBD1. Germline V gene sequence: CDR1 SGHTA, CDR2 FQGNSA. Trimming removed 1 base from V and 2 bases from J; junction bases left unmatched: 2. The CDR3 covers 14 residues. The CDR3 reads CASSLGGQTYEQYF. For the CDR3, the DNA is TGTGCCAGCAGCTTAGGGGGACAGACCTACGAGCAGTACTTC.

This chain joins TRBV7-9 and TRBJ2-2; D gene uncertain. The germline V and J ends were trimmed by 1 base and 5 bases, with 11 bases remaining between them. The CDR3 spans 15 residues. Per the germline V gene, CDR1 is SEHNR and CDR2 is FQNEAQ (reference sequence). DNA of the CDR3: TGTGCCAGCAGCTTAGTCGGGCTGATAACCGGGGAGCTGTTTTTT. This codes for CASSLVGLITGELFF.

For the CDR3, the DNA is TGCGCCAGCAGCCTAGGGACTAGCGGGATCGAGCAGTACTTC. This encodes CASSLGTSGIEQYF. V is TRBV5-1 and J is TRBJ2-7; 13 bases align to TRBD2. CDR1 and CDR2 (germline): SGHRS, YFSETQ. This CDR3 spans 14 amino acids. With V trimmed by 4 bases and J by 6 bases, 4 bases remained unmatched.

This clonotype showed up just a few times. This chain links TRBV2 with TRBJ1-5; D perhaps matches TRBD1 (5 bases). V dropped 10 bases and J dropped 2 bases, with 12 bases sitting between them. The CDR3 has 13 amino acids. CDR1 and CDR2 from the germline V gene are SNHLY and FYNNEI. This CDR3 is CAIRGVGNQPQHF. The DNA of the CDR3 is TGTGCCATCCGAGGGGTGGGCAATCAGCCCCAGCATTTT.